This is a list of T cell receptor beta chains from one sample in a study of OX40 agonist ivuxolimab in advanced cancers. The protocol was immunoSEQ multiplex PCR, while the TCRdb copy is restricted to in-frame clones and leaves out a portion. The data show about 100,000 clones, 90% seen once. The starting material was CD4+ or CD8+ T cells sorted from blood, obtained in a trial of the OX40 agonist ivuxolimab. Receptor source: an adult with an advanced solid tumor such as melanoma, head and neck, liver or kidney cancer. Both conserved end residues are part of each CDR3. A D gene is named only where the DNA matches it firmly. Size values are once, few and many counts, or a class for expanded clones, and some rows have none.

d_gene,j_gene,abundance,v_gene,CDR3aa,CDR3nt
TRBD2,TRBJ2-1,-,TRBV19,CASSISSGLVYNEQFF,TGTGCCAGTAGTATCTCATCGGGACTAGTATACAATGAGCAGTTCTTC
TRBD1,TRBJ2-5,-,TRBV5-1,CASSLGQGGIETQYF,TGCGCCAGCAGCTTGGGACAGGGTGGTATAGAGACCCAGTACTTC
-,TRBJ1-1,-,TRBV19,CASSARNKYTEAFF,TGTGCCAGTAGTGCCCGAAATAAGTACACTGAAGCTTTCTTT
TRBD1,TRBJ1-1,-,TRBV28,CASRGDRVLNTEAFF,TGTGCCAGCAGAGGGGACAGGGTTTTGAACACTGAAGCTTTCTTT
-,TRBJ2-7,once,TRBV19,CASSAGQLYEQYF,TGTGCCAGTAGCGCGGGACAGCTATACGAGCAGTACTTC
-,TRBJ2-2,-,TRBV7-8,CASSLGLSNTGELFF,TGTGCCAGCAGCTTAGGCCTCTCGAACACCGGGGAGCTGTTTTTT
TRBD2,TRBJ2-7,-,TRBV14,CASSRLAEAYEQYF,TGTGCCAGCAGCCGACTAGCGGAGGCCTACGAGCAGTACTTC
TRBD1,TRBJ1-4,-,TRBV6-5,CASSRTGGNEKLFF,TGTGCCAGCAGTAGGACAGGTGGGAATGAAAAACTGTTTTTT
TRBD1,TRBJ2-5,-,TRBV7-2,CASSSRTGAETQYF,TGTGCCAGCAGCTCAAGGACAGGGGCAGAGACCCAGTACTTC
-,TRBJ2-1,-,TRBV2,CASSASSYNEQFF,TGTGCCAGTTCGGCTAGCTCCTACAATGAGCAGTTCTTC
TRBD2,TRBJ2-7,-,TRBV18,CASSPPSTSGSLQYF,TGTGCCAGCTCACCACCGTCGACTAGCGGGAGTTTGCAGTACTTC
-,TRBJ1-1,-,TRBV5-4,CASSSTSGVNAEAFF,TGTGCCAGCAGCTCGACTTCGGGTGTTAACGCTGAAGCTTTCTTT
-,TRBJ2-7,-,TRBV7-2,CASSPPATSEQYF,TGTGCCAGCAGCCCCCCTGCGACCAGCGAGCAGTACTTC
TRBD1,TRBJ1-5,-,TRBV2,CASSDREGNQPQHF,TGTGCCAGCAGCGACAGGGAAGGCAATCAGCCCCAGCATTTT
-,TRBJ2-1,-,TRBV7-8,CASSVWSGEQFF,TGTGCCAGCAGCGTCTGGTCGGGGGAGCAGTTCTTC
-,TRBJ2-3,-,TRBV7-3,CASSSEVGTQYF,TGTGCCAGCAGCTCCGAGGTGGGGACGCAGTATTTT
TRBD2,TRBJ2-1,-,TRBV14,CASSHLPRLADYNEQFF,TGTGCCAGCAGCCATTTACCGAGACTAGCGGATTACAATGAGCAGTTCTTC
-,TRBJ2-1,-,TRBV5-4,CASSSGTLLSNEQFF,TGTGCCAGCAGCTCCGGGACTCTCCTCTCCAATGAGCAGTTCTTC
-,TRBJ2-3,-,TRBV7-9,CASSLDIGSRTDTQYF,TGTGCCAGCAGCTTAGATATCGGGTCCCGCACAGATACGCAGTATTTT
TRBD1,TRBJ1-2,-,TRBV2,CASSAGTGQYGYTF,TGTGCCAGCAGTGCTGGGACAGGGCAGTATGGCTACACCTTC
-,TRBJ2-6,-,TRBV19,CASSLRTVSGANVLTF,TGTGCCAGTAGTCTCCGGACAGTCTCTGGGGCCAACGTCCTGACTTTC
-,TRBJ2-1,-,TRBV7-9,CASSLGTAGGGEQFF,TGTGCCAGCAGCCTGGGGACAGCCGGGGGAGGTGAGCAGTTCTTC
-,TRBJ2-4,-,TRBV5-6,CASSLYGTNIQYF,TGTGCCAGCAGCTTATACGGGACCAACATTCAGTACTTC
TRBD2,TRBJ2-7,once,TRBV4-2,CASSQDLLAGGNEQYF,TGTGCCAGCAGCCAAGATTTACTAGCGGGAGGTAACGAGCAGTACTTC
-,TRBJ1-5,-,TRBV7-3,CASSLGVGQPQHF,TGTGCCAGCAGCTTAGGGGTAGGTCAGCCCCAGCATTTT
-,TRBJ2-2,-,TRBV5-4,CASSLEGSGELFF,TGTGCCAGCAGCTTGGAAGGGAGCGGGGAGCTGTTTTTT
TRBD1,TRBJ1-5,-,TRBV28,CASSLSGTGVQPQHF,TGTGCCAGCAGTTTATCGGGGACAGGGGTCCAGCCCCAGCATTTT
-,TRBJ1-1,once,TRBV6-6,CASNQGTEAFF,TGTGCCAGCAATCAGGGTACTGAAGCTTTCTTT
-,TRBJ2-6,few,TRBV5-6,CASINTMGRTISGANVLTF,TGTGCCAGCATCAACACAATGGGACGGACGATTTCTGGGGCCAACGTCCTGACTTTC
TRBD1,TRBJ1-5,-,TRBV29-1,CSVWTGGSNQPQHF,TGCAGCGTTTGGACAGGAGGCAGCAATCAGCCCCAGCATTTT
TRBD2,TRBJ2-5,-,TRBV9,CASSRGPTSGQETQYF,TGTGCCAGCTCACGCGGCCCTACTAGCGGCCAAGAGACCCAGTACTTC
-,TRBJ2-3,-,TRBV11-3,CASSPPGTDTQYF,TGTGCCAGCAGCCCCCCAGGCACAGATACGCAGTATTTT
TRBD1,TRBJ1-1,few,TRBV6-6,CASRDWDRGPGTEAFF,TGTGCCAGCAGAGATTGGGACAGGGGGCCTGGGACTGAAGCTTTCTTT
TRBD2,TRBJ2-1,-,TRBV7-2,CASSLDGRSSAYNEQFF,TGTGCCAGCAGCTTAGACGGGAGGTCTAGCGCTTACAATGAGCAGTTCTTC
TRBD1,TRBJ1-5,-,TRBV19,CASSILTGGGGNQPQHF,TGTGCCAGTAGTATTCTGACAGGGGGCGGTGGCAATCAGCCCCAGCATTTT
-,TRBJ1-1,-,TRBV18,CASSPSHHGNTEAFF,TGTGCCAGCTCACCATCCCACCATGGCAACACTGAAGCTTTCTTT
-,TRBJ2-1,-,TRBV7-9,CASSLGRHNEQFF,TGTGCCAGCAGCTTAGGACGCCACAATGAGCAGTTCTTC
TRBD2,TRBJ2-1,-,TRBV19,CASTRLAGDNEQFF,TGTGCCAGTACCAGACTAGCGGGAGATAATGAGCAGTTCTTC
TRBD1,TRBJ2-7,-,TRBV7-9,CASSTALGQGYEQYF,TGTGCCAGCAGCACTGCGCTTGGACAGGGTTACGAGCAGTACTTC
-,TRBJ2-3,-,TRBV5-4,CASSYLSGGGADTQYF,TGTGCCAGCAGCTATTTGAGCGGAGGTGGGGCAGATACGCAGTATTTT
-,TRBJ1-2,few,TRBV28,CASNQPDIGYTF,TGTGCCAGCAACCAACCCGACATTGGCTACACCTTC
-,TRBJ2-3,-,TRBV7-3,CASSLGFGSTDTQYF,TGTGCCAGCAGCCTGGGGTTTGGGAGCACAGATACGCAGTATTTT
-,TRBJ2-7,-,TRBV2,CASSAGVMGSYEQYF,TGTGCCAGCAGTGCCGGGGTAATGGGCTCCTACGAGCAGTACTTC
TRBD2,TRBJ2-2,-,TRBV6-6,CASRAGLAPGELFF,TGTGCCAGCAGGGCGGGACTAGCGCCCGGGGAGCTGTTTTTT
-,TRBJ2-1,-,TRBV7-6,CASSPRRYNEQFF,TGTGCCAGCAGCCCCCGGCGGTACAATGAGCAGTTCTTC
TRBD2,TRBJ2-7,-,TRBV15,CATSRETGGSYEQYF,TGTGCCACCAGCAGAGAAACGGGAGGATCATACGAGCAGTACTTC
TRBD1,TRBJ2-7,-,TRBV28,CASSLPGTEPRYEQYF,TGTGCCAGCAGTTTACCTGGGACAGAGCCCCGCTACGAGCAGTACTTC
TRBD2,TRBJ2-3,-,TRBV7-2,CASSFSSGIKSPYF,TGTGCCAGCAGCTTTTCTAGCGGGATAAAGTCGCCGTATTTT
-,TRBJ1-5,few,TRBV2,CASSDYNDQPQHF,TGTGCCAGCAGTGACTACAACGATCAGCCCCAGCATTTT
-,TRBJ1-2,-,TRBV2,CASSEGFGAGTRGGYTF,TGTGCCAGCAGTGAAGGGTTTGGGGCAGGCACTCGAGGAGGCTACACCTTC
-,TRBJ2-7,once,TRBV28,CASSLRGPTYEQYF,TGTGCCAGCAGTTTACGGGGGCCAACCTACGAGCAGTACTTC
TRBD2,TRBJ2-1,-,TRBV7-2,CASSYGLAGGSNEQFF,TGTGCCAGCAGCTACGGACTAGCGGGAGGGTCTAATGAGCAGTTCTTC